The source of this TCR beta chain is a study of PD-1 blockade in classical Hodgkin lymphoma. Study findings and constraints: The baseline diversity of complete responders showed similarity to that of newly diagnosed patients. Relapsed/refractory patients reportedly had the lowest baseline TCR diversity, below newly diagnosed patients, who were below healthy donors. While CD8+ TCR diversity did not rise significantly by C4D1, CD4+ TCR diversity did.

Worth noting for this clone: Its matching antigen is unknown.

Brentuximab vedotin exposure varied, and every patient relapsed after autologous stem cell transplantation. TCRdb's copy holds only in-frame clones and misses some; the assay was immunoSEQ multiplex PCR. The sample records approximately 44,000 clones, about two thirds being singletons. The germline CDR1 and CDR2 sequences are SGDLS and YYNGEE. CDR3 size: 16 residues. Losses at the gene ends were 2 bases for V and 4 bases for J; bases not matched to a gene: 8. This sequence was found in a human donor with classical Hodgkin lymphoma. The V call is TRBV9, the J call TRBJ2-3; TRBD2 aligns across 9 bases. The material was peripheral blood mononuclear cells (PBMCs), obtained at baseline. Here the CDR3 reads CASSVGLAGLPDTQYF. The CDR3, as DNA: TGTGCCAGCAGCGTGGGCCTAGCGGGACTACCAGATACGCAGTATTTT.